This T cell receptor beta chain is from a study of a mutant IDH1 vaccine in newly diagnosed glioma. Study background: Patients in the study were vaccinated eight times, receiving shots in weeks 1, 3, 5, 7, 11, 15, 19 and 23. Treated individuals were roughly 62% male and approximately 40% female, averaging about 41 years of age.

This clone has more than one count but fewer than ten. Its antigen is still unknown. Noted time point: week 11, during vaccination. Vaccine doses each comprised 300 ug of mutant IDH1 20-mer peptide, with topical imiquimod. Donors had new IDH1-mutant astrocytomas of WHO grade 3 or 4 (ATRX-lost). The assay was immunoSEQ multiplex PCR, and TCRdb's table has in-frame clones only and misses some. The table includes tens of thousands of clones, 80% detected once. Sequencing used PBMCs, obtained from a glioma patient whose treatment included an IDH1 peptide vaccine. The receptor's source is a man aged 45-65 years with glioma.

The CDR3 here is CASRKEGGLANEKLFF. CDR3 DNA: TGTGCCAGCAGAAAAGAGGGGGGCTTGGCTAATGAAAAACTGTTTTTT. V and J are TRBV7-2 and TRBJ1-4; D is possibly TRBD1 (6 bases). Trimming cost V 6 bases and J 3 bases, with 17 bases left between them. Germline V gene sequence: CDR1 SGHTA, CDR2 FQGNSA. There are 16 residues in the CDR3. Supplemented by reference TRBV7-2 and TRBJ1-4, the full variable domain reads GAGVSQSPSNKVTEKGKDVELRCDPISGHTALYWYRQSLGQGLEFLIYFQGNSAPDKSGLPSDRFSAERTGGSVSTLTIQRTQQEDSAVYLCASRKEGGLANEKLFFGSGTQLSVL.